Listed below are T cell receptor beta chains from one sample, sequenced in a study of T cells in Graves' hyperthyroidism and ophthalmopathy. TCRdb processed the multiplex PCR reads anew with MiXCR; each CDR3 protein has one entry. The sample holds 330,000 or so distinct CDR3 sequences, less than 20% seen once. Source material: blood. The receptors derive from a woman between 35 and 50 years old with Graves' ophthalmopathy. The CDR3 runs from the conserved cysteine through the conserved F or W. The D gene is left open where the match is weak. For some rows the clone size is stated as once, few or many, or as a class when expanded; others skip it.

CDR3 protein,CDR3 DNA,D gene,J gene,clone size,V gene
CASSLGQSNVYEQYF,TGTGCCAGCAGCTTGGGGCAGAGTAATGTCTACGAGCAGTACTTC,NA,TRBJ2-7,few,TRBV5-5
CASREGTRNQPQHF,TGTGCCAGCAGGGAGGGGACAAGGAATCAGCCCCAGCATTTT,NA,TRBJ1-5,NA,TRBV12-3/TRBV12-4
CASSYEAFTGELFF,TGTGCCAGCAGTTACGAGGCTTTCACCGGGGAGCTGTTTTTT,NA,TRBJ2-2,many,TRBV6-2/TRBV6-3
CASRANYGYTF,TGTGCCAGCAGGGCTAACTATGGCTACACCTTC,NA,TRBJ1-2,many,TRBV28
CASSLVGAGRGNTIYF,TGCGCCAGCAGCTTGGTCGGCGCAGGGCGTGGAAACACCATATATTTT,NA,TRBJ1-3,many,TRBV5-1
CASSHRAHRDRNYEQYF,TGTGCCAGCAGTCACAGGGCACACCGGGACAGGAACTACGAGCAGTACTTC,TRBD1,TRBJ2-7,many,TRBV6-5
CASSQEKLEVGELFF,TGTGCCAGCAGCCAAGAAAAACTAGAGGTCGGGGAGCTGTTTTTT,NA,TRBJ2-2,many,TRBV4-2
CASSLTLSTGWNTGELFF,TGTGCCAGCAGCTTAACCCTTTCGACAGGGTGGAACACCGGGGAGCTGTTTTTT,TRBD1,TRBJ2-2,many,TRBV7-8
CASRPTGAGIEAFF,TGCGCCAGCAGGCCAACCGGGGCCGGGATTGAAGCTTTCTTT,NA,TRBJ1-1,NA,TRBV2
CASSYSNSNNQPQHF,TGTGCCAGCAGTTACTCGAACAGCAACAATCAGCCCCAGCATTTT,NA,TRBJ1-5,many,TRBV6-5
CASSEDRGHGNQPQHF,TGTGCCAGCAGCGAGGACAGGGGGCATGGCAATCAGCCCCAGCATTTT,TRBD1,TRBJ1-5,many,TRBV6-2/TRBV6-3
CASSSLVGPWGYTF,TGTGCCAGCAGCTCCTTGGTGGGGCCTTGGGGCTACACCTTC,NA,TRBJ1-2,many,TRBV7-2
CASSIDGDQPQHF,TGTGCCAGTAGTATCGACGGAGATCAGCCCCAGCATTTT,NA,TRBJ1-5,many,TRBV19
CASSLDRQILYF,TGTGCCAGCAGCTTAGATAGACAGATCCTATACTTC,NA,TRBJ2-7,many,TRBV7-2
CAWGTGLTGELFF,TGTGCCTGGGGGACAGGGTTGACCGGGGAGCTGTTTTTT,TRBD1,TRBJ2-2,few,TRBV30
CASSSPRGTNYGYTF,TGTGCCAGCAGTTCCCCCAGGGGAACTAACTATGGCTACACCTTC,NA,TRBJ1-2,many,TRBV28
CASSPRRMNTEAFF,TGTGCCAGCAGCCCTAGAAGGATGAACACTGAAGCTTTCTTT,NA,TRBJ1-1,few,TRBV28
CASRDLDRGGLSGNTIYF,TGTGCCAGCAGAGATTTGGACAGGGGCGGTCTCTCTGGAAACACCATATATTTT,TRBD1,TRBJ1-3,NA,TRBV6-1
CASSLGPAEGYTF,TGTGCCAGCAGCTTGGGCCCAGCGGAGGGCTACACCTTC,NA,TRBJ1-2,NA,TRBV13
CSARPSGANVLTF,TGCAGTGCCCGTCCCTCTGGGGCCAACGTCCTGACTTTC,NA,TRBJ2-6,NA,TRBV20-1
CASRGDRYYGYTF,TGTGCCAGTAGGGGGGACAGATACTATGGCTACACCTTC,TRBD1,TRBJ1-2,many,TRBV19
CATNQNTGELFF,TGTGCCACCAATCAGAACACCGGGGAGCTGTTTTTT,NA,TRBJ2-2,many,TRBV24-1
CASSQEGTPAYEQYF,TGCGCCAGCAGCCAAGAAGGGACACCGGCCTACGAGCAGTACTTC,NA,TRBJ2-7,NA,TRBV4-1
CASSQGSGLAGETQYF,TGTGCCAGCAGCCAAGGGTCGGGACTAGCGGGAGAGACCCAGTACTTC,TRBD2,TRBJ2-5,many,TRBV3-1
CASNVGQINQPQHF,TGTGCCAGTAATGTTGGACAGATCAATCAGCCCCAGCATTTT,NA,TRBJ1-5,many,TRBV19
CSVVTRMATNIQYF,TGCAGCGTTGTGACTAGGATGGCGACGAACATTCAGTACTTC,NA,TRBJ2-4,many,TRBV29-1
CASSSRVDEQFF,TGTGCCAGCAGCTCCAGGGTGGATGAGCAGTTCTTC,NA,TRBJ2-1,many,TRBV12-3/TRBV12-4
CASSSGRKAGFVYEQYF,TGTGCCAGCAGTTCCGGTCGAAAAGCGGGGTTTGTCTACGAGCAGTACTTC,TRBD2,TRBJ2-7,few,TRBV11-2
CAWKREGKSYEQYF,TGTGCCTGGAAACGGGAGGGTAAATCCTACGAGCAGTACTTC,TRBD2,TRBJ2-7,few,TRBV30
CASSERQVYNIQYF,TGTGCCAGCAGTGAAAGACAGGTTTATAACATTCAGTACTTC,NA,TRBJ2-4,many,TRBV2
CASSLTGRSSDYGYTF,TGTGCCAGCAGCTTGACGGGACGGTCCTCTGACTATGGCTACACCTTC,NA,TRBJ1-2,NA,TRBV12-3/TRBV12-4
CAISELSYGYTF,TGTGCCATCAGTGAGTTAAGCTATGGCTACACCTTC,NA,TRBJ1-2,many,TRBV10-3
CASSQDHGRQETQYF,TGCGCCAGCAGCCAAGATCACGGCAGACAAGAGACCCAGTACTTC,NA,TRBJ2-5,NA,TRBV4-3
CASTWTGLIGSRNQPQHF,TGTGCCAGCACTTGGACAGGGCTTATAGGATCGCGCAATCAGCCCCAGCATTTT,TRBD1,TRBJ1-5,many,TRBV6-5
CASSQGLAVSYEQYF,TGTGCCAGCAGCCAGGGACTAGCGGTCTCCTACGAGCAGTACTTC,TRBD2,TRBJ2-7,many,TRBV6-2/TRBV6-3
CASSYTYRSNTEAFF,TGTGCCAGCAGTTACACTTACAGGTCGAACACTGAAGCTTTCTTT,NA,TRBJ1-1,once,TRBV6-5
CSVLGELKETQYF,TGCAGCGTTCTCGGGGAATTGAAAGAGACCCAGTACTTC,NA,TRBJ2-5,many,TRBV29-1
CSVHTSLKTQYF,TGCAGCGTTCACACCTCGTTGAAGACCCAGTACTTC,NA,TRBJ2-5,many,TRBV29-1
CASRRTGLNTGELFF,TGTGCCAGCAGACGGACAGGCTTGAACACCGGGGAGCTGTTTTTT,TRBD1,TRBJ2-2,many,TRBV6-1
CASSPGLVQETQYF,TGTGCCAGCAGTCCGGGACTAGTACAAGAGACCCAGTACTTC,TRBD2,TRBJ2-5,many,TRBV6-5
CASSLTGQGVNHGYTF,TGTGCCAGCAGTTTGACGGGGCAGGGAGTTAACCATGGCTACACCTTC,NA,TRBJ1-2,many,TRBV28